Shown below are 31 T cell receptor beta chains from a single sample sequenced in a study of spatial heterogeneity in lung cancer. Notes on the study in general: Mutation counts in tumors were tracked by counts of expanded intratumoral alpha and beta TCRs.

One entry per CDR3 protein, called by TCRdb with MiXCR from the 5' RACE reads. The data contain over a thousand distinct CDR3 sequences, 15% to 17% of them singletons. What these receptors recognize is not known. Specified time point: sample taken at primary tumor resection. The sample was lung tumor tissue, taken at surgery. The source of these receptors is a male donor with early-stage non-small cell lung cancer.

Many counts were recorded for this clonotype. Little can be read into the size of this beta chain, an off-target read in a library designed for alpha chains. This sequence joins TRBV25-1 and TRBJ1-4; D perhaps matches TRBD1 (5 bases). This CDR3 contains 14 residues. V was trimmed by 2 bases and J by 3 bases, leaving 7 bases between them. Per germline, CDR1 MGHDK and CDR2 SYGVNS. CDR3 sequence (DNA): TGTGCCAGCAGTGAACAGGGCTCTAATGAAAAACTGTTTTTT. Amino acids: CASSEQGSNEKLFF.

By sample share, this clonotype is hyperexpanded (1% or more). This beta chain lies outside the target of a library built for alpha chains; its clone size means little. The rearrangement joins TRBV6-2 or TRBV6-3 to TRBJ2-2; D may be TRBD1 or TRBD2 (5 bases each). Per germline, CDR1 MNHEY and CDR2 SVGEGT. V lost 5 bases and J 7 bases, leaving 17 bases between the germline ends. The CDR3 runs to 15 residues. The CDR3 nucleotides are TGTGCCAGCAGTATCCCCCGGGACGCGGGCGGGGAGCTGTTTTTT. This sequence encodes CASSIPRDAGGELFF.

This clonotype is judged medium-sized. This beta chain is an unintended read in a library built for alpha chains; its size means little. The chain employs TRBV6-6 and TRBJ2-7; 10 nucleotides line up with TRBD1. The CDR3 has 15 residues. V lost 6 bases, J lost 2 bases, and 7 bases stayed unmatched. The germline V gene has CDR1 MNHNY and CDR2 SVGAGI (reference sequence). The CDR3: CASRDRTGGTYEQYF. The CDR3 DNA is TGTGCCAGCAGGGACCGGACAGGGGGTACCTACGAGCAGTACTTC.

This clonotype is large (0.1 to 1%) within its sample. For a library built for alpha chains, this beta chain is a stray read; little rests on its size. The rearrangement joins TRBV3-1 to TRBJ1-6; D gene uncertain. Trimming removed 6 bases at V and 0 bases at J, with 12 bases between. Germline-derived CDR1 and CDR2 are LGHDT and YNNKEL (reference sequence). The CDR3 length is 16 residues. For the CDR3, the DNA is TGTGCCAGCAGTCGTAGCCCGAGCTCCTATAATTCACCCCTCCACTTT. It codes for CASSRSPSSYNSPLHF. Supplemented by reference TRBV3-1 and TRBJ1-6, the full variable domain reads DTAVSQTPKYLVTQMGNDKSIKCEQNLGHDTMYWYKQDSKKFLKIMFSYNNKELIINETVPNRFSPKSPDKAHLNLHINSLELGDSAVYFCASSRSPSSYNSPLHFGNGTRLTVT.

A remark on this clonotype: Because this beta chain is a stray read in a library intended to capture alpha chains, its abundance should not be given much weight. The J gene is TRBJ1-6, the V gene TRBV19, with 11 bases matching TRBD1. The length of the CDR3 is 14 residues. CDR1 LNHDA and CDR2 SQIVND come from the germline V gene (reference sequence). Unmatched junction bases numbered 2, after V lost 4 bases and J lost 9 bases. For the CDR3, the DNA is TGTGCCAGTAGTACCGGGACAGGGGGTTCACCCCTCCACTTT. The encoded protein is CASSTGTGGSPLHF.

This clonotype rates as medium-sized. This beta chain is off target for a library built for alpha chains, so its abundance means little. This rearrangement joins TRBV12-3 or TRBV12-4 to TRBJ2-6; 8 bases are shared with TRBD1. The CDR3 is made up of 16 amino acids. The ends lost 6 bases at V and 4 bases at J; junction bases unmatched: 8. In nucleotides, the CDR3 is TGTGCCAGCAGCCCTCAGGGGGCGCTAGGGGCCAACGTCCTGACTTTC. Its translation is CASSPQGALGANVLTF.

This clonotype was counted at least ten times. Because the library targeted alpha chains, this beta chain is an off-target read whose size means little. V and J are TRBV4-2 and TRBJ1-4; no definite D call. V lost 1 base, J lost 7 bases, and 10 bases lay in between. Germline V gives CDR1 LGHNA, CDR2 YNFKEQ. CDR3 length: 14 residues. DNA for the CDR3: TGTGCCAGCAGCCAAGGACAAAGGTTTGAAAAACTGTTTTTT. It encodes CASSQGQRFEKLFF.

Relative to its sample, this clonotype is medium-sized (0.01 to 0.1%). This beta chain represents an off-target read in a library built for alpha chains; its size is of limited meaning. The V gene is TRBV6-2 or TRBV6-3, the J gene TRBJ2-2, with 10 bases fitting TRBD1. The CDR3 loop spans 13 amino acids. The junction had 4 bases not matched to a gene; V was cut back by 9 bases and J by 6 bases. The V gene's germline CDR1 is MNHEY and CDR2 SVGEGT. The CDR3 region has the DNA TGTGCCAGTCGACAGGGGGCGCCCGGGGAGCTGTTTTTT. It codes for CASRQGAPGELFF.

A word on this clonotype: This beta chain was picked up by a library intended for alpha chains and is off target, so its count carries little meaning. CDR3 coding DNA: TGCGCCAGCAGCCTCCTCCTGAGGGACACCATATATTTT. It translates to CASSLLLRDTIYF. The chain links TRBV4-1 to TRBJ1-3; D gene unclear. Germline V lookup: CDR1 MGHRA, CDR2 YSYEKL. The CDR3 extends over 13 amino acids. V was pared by 4 bases and J by 8 bases, with 12 bases between.

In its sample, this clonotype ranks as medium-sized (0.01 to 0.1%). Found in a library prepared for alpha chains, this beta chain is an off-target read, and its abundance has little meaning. For the CDR3, the DNA is TGTGCCAGCAGAGAGACAGGGGCGAACACCGGGGAGCTGTTTTTT. It specifies CASRETGANTGELFF. This chain links TRBV2 with TRBJ2-2, with 8 bases identical to TRBD1. The CDR3 length is 15 residues. Trimming cost V 6 bases and J 0 bases; bases outside gene matches: 3. Germline V gene sequence: CDR1 SNHLY, CDR2 FYNNEI.

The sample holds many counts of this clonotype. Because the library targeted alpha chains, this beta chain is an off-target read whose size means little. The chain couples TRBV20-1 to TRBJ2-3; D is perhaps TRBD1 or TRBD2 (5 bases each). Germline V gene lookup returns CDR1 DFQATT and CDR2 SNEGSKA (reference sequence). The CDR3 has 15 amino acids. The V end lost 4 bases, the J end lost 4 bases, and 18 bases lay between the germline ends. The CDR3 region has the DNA TGCAGTGCTACCCGGGACCGAACCTTGGCAGATACGCAGTATTTT. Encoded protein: CSATRDRTLADTQYF.

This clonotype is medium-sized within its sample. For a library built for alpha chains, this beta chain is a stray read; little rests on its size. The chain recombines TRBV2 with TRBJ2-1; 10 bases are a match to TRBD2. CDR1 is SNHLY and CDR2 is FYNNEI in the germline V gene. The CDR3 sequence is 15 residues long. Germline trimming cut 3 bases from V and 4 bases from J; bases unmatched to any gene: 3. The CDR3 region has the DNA TGTGCCAGCAGTGATCTAGCGGGAGAGTACAATGAGCAGTTCTTC. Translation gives CASSDLAGEYNEQFF. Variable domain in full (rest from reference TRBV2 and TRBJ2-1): EPEVTQTPSHQVTQMGQEVILRCVPISNHLYFYWYRQILGQKVEFLVSFYNNEISEKSEIFDDQFSVERPDGSNFTLKIRSTKLEDSAMYFCASSDLAGEYNEQFFGPGTRLTVL.

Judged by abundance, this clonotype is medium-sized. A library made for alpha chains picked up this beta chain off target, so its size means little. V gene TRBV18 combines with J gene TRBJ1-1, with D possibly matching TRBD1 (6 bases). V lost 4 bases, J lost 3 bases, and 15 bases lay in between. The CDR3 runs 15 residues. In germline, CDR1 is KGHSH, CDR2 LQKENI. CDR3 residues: CASSLHSGEDTEAFF. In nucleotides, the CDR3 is TGTGCCAGCTCACTCCACTCAGGGGAGGACACTGAAGCTTTCTTT.

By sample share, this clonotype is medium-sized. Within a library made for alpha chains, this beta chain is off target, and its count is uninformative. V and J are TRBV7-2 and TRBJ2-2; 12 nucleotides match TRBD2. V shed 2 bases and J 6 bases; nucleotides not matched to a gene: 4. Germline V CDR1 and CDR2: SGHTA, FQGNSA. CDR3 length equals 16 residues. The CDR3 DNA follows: TGTGCCAGCAGCTTATCTAGCGGGAGGGTTCCCGGGGAGCTGTTTTTT. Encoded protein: CASSLSSGRVPGELFF.

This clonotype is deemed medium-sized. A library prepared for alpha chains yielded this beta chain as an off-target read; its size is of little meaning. The CDR3 coding sequence is TGTGCCACCAGTGATTTTCAGGGGGACCCTTACGAGCAGTACGTC. Translation gives CATSDFQGDPYEQYV. The V gene is TRBV24-1, the J gene TRBJ2-7, with TRBD1 matching over 7 bases. CDR3 length: 15 amino acids. Germline CDR1 reads KGHDR; CDR2 reads SFDVKD. The V and J ends lost 1 base and 4 bases, in that order; junction bases with no gene match: 6.

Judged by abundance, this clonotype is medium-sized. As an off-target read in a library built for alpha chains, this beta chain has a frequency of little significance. The CDR3 protein is CASSLKGSYNSPLHF. The DNA for the CDR3 is TGTGCCAGCAGCCTGAAGGGCTCCTATAATTCACCCCTCCACTTT. This chain connects TRBV11-3 to TRBJ1-6, with D uncertain. The V and J ends lost 5 bases and 0 bases respectively, with 8 bases between them. This CDR3 has 15 amino acids. From germline, CDR1 is SGHNT and CDR2 YENEEA.

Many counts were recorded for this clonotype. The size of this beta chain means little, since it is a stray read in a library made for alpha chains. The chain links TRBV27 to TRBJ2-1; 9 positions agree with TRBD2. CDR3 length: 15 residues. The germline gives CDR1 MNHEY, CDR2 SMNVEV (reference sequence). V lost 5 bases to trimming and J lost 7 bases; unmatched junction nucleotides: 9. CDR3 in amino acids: CASSLTSGYWNEQFF. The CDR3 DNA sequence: TGTGCCAGCAGTCTAACTAGCGGGTATTGGAATGAGCAGTTCTTC.

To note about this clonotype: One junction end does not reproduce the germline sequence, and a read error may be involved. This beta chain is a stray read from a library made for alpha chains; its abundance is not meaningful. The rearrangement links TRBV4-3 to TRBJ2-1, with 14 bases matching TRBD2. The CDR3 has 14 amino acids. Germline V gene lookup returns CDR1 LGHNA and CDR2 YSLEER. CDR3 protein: CASSSGTSGGYEQF. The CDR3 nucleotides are TGCGCCAGCAGCTCCGGGACTAGCGGGGGCTATGAGCAGTTC.

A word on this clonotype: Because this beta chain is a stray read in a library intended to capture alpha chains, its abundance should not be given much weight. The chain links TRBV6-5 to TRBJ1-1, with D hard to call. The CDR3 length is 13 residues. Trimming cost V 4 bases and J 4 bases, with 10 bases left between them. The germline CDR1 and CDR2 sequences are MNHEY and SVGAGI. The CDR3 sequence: CASSWASSTEAFF. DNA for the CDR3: TGTGCCAGCAGTTGGGCCAGTTCCACTGAAGCTTTCTTT.

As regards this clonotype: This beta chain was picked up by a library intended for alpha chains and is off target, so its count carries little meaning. The CDR3 DNA is TGCGCCAGCAGCCAAGATTGGGGAGATACGCAGTATTTT. Translated: CASSQDWGDTQYF. This rearrangement joins TRBV4-3 to TRBJ2-3; D is uncertain. The CDR3 loop spans 13 amino acids. Germline CDR1 LGHNA, CDR2 YSLEER. V gave up 0 bases and J gave up 5 bases, with 6 bases separating them.

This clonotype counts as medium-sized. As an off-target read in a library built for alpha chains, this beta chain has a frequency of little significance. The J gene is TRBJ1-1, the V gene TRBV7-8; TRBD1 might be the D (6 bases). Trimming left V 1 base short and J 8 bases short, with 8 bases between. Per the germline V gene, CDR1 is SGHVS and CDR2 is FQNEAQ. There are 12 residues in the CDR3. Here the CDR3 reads CASSLVRGEAFF. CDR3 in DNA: TGTGCCAGCAGCTTAGTCAGGGGAGAAGCTTTCTTT.

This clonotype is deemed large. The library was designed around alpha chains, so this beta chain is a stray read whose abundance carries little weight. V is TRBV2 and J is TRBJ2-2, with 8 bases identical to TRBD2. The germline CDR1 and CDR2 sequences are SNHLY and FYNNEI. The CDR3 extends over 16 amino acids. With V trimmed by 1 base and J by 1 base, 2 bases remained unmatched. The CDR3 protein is CASSEEGLENTGELFF. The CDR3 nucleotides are TGTGCCAGCAGTGAAGAGGGACTAGAGAACACCGGGGAGCTGTTTTTT.

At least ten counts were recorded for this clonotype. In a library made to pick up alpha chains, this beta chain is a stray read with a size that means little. CDR3 amino acids: CASSSRTPKETQYF. The CDR3, as DNA: TGTGCCAGCAGCTCCCGGACCCCCAAAGAGACCCAGTACTTC. The genes are TRBV7-3 and TRBJ2-5; no clear D. The V end lost 4 bases, the J end lost 3 bases, and 12 bases lay between the germline ends. CDR3 length equals 14 residues. Germline-derived CDR1 and CDR2 are SGHTA and FQGTGA.

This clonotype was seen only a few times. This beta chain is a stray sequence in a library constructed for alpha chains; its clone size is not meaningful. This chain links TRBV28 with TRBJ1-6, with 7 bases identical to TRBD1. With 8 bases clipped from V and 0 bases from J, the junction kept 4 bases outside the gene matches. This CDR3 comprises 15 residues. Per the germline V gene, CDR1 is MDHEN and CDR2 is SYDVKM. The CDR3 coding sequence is TGTGCCAGCCAGACAGGGAGCTCCTATAATTCACCCCTCCACTTT. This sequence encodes CASQTGSSYNSPLHF.

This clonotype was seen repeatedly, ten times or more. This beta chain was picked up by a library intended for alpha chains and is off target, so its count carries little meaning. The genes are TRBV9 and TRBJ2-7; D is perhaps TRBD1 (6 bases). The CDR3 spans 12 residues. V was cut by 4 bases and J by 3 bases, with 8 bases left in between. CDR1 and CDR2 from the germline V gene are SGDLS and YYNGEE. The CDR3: CASSPQGYEQYF. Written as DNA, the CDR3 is TGTGCCAGCAGCCCACAGGGCTACGAGCAGTACTTC.

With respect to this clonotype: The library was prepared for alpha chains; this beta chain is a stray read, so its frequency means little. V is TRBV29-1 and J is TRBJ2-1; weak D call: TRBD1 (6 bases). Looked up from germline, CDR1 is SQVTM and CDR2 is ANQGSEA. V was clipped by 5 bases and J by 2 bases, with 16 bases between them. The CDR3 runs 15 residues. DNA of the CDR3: TGCAGCGTTAGGTTGGGGACACCAGCCTACAATGAGCAGTTCTTC. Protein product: CSVRLGTPAYNEQFF.

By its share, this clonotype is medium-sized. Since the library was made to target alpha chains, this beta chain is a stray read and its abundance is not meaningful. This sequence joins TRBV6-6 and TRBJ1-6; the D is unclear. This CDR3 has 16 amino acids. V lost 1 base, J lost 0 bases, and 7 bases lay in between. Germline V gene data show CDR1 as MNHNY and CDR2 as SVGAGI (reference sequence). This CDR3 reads CASSYFHSSYNSPLHF. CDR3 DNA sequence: TGTGCCAGCAGTTACTTCCACAGCTCCTATAATTCACCCCTCCACTTT.

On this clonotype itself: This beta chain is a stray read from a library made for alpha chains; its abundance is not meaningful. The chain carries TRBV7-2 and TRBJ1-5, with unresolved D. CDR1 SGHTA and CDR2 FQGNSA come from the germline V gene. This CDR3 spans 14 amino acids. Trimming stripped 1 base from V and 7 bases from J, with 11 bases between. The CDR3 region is CASSLGGFSQPQHF. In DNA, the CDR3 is TGTGCCAGCAGCTTAGGAGGGTTTTCACAGCCCCAGCATTTT. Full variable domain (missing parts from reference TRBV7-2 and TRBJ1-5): GAGVSQSPSNKVTEKGKDVELRCDPISGHTALYWYRQSLGQGLEFLIYFQGNSAPDKSGLPSDRFSAERTGGSVSTLTIQRTQQEDSAVYLCASSLGGFSQPQHFGDGTRLSIL.

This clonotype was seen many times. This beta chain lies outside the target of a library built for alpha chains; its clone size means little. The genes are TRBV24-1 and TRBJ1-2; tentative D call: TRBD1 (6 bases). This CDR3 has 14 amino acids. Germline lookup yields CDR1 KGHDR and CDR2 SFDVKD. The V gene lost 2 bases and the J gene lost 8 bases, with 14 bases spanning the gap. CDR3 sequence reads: CATSDWTVGRGYTF. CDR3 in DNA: TGTGCCACCAGTGATTGGACAGTCGGCCGGGGCTACACCTTC.

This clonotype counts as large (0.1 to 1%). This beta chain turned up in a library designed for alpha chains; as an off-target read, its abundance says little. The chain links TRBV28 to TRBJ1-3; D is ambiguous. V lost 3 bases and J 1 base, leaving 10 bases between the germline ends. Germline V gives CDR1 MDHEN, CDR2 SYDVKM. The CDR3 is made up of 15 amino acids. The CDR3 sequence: CASSFREQSGNTIYF. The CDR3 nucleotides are TGTGCCAGCAGTTTCAGAGAACAATCTGGAAACACCATATATTTT.

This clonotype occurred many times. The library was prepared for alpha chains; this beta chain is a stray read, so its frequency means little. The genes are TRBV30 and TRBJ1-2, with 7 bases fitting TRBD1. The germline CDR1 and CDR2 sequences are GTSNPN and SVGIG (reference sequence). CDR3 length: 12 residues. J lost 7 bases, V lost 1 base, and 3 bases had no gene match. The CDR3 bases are TGTGCCTGGAGTGAAAACAGGGGTGGCTACACCTTC. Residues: CAWSENRGGYTF.